These 28 T cell receptor beta chains came from one sample sequenced in a study of T cells after yellow fever vaccination. From the 5' RACE reads, TCRdb called clonotypes with MiXCR, one entry per CDR3 protein. The sample includes tens of thousands of distinct CDR3 sequences, approximately 6.1% seen only once; the top ten take roughly 35%. The specimen was CD8+ T cells sorted from PBMCs, collected roughly 47 days after the first yellow fever vaccination. These TCRs come from a young man who received the YFV17D yellow fever vaccine.

This clonotype was observed a handful of times. V and J are TRBV5-1 and TRBJ1-2; tentatively, D is TRBD1 (5 bases). V lost 6 bases and J 5 bases, leaving 14 bases between the germline ends. CDR1 is SGHRS and CDR2 is YFSETQ in the germline V gene. The CDR3 is made up of 13 amino acids. This chain's CDR3 is CASKRTGFYGYTF. CDR3 sequence (DNA): TGCGCCAGCAAAAGAACAGGATTTTATGGCTACACCTTC.

V usage is TRBV6-4 and J usage is TRBJ2-1; 9 positions match TRBD1. The CDR3 has 15 amino acids. The trim removed 0 bases at V and 4 bases at J, leaving 1 base unmatched. The V gene's germline CDR1 is MRHNA and CDR2 SNTAGT. CDR3 amino acids: CASSDSGTGYNEQFF. Here the CDR3 DNA reads TGTGCCAGCAGTGACTCGGGGACAGGGTACAATGAGCAGTTCTTC.

This clonotype was observed at least ten times. V and J are TRBV12-3 or TRBV12-4 and TRBJ2-7; D is perhaps TRBD1 (6 bases). The CDR3 totals 13 residues. V was pared by 7 bases and J by 2 bases, with 12 bases between. The CDR3 sequence: CASKPGTTYEQYF. The CDR3 coding sequence is TGTGCCAGCAAGCCAGGGACAACCTACGAGCAGTACTTC.

This clonotype was found many times. The V call is TRBV7-6, the J call TRBJ2-7; TRBD2 is a possible D gene (6 bases). Germline CDR1 SGHVS, CDR2 FNYEAQ. CDR3 length equals 13 residues. V lost 1 base, J lost 5 bases, and 9 bases lay in between. The CDR3 DNA reads as TGTGCCAGCAGCTTAGGTGGGGGGAACGAGCAGTACGTC. Translation gives CASSLGGGNEQYV.

Only a few counts were recorded for this clonotype. The rearrangement joins TRBV7-9 to TRBJ2-7; TRBD1 matches at 9 bases. V lost 5 bases, J lost 2 bases, and 7 bases stayed unmatched. This CDR3 contains 15 residues. Germline V gene sequence: CDR1 SEHNR, CDR2 FQNEAQ (reference sequence). In DNA, the CDR3 is TGTGCCAGCAGCCTTACCGGGACAGGGCCCTACGAGCAGTACTTC. Residues: CASSLTGTGPYEQYF.

This clonotype came up many times. The chain combines TRBV21-1 with TRBJ2-7; the table's D call TRBD2 went unverified against the DNA. TRBV21-1 represents a pseudogene. This CDR3 contains 14 residues. The CDR3, as DNA: TGTGCCAGCAGCAAAGAGGTAACAGAGCGCGGAAGGATGGTC. As protein: CASSKEVTERGRMV.

This clonotype was seen a handful of times. The V and J genes are TRBV7-9 and TRBJ1-1; no definite D call. The V end lost 1 base, the J end lost 0 bases, and 9 bases lay between the germline ends. This CDR3 has 15 amino acids. Germline V CDR1 and CDR2: SEHNR, FQNEAQ (reference sequence). CDR3 in amino acids: CASSLVQLLNTEAFF. Here the CDR3 DNA reads TGTGCCAGCAGCTTAGTACAGCTCTTGAACACTGAAGCTTTCTTT.

This clonotype was seen at least ten times. V and J are TRBV5-1 and TRBJ1-4; D remains ambiguous. Trimming pared 1 base from V and 4 bases from J, leaving 8 bases between. The CDR3 consists of 14 residues. The V gene's germline CDR1 is SGHRS and CDR2 YFSETQ. CDR3: CASSLRGINEKLFF. CDR3 nucleotide sequence: TGCGCCAGCAGCTTGCGGGGAATTAATGAAAAACTGTTTTTT.

Ten or more counts support this clonotype. This chain connects TRBV5-1 to TRBJ2-4; 8 bases match TRBD2. The CDR3 totals 13 residues. Germline values: CDR1 SGHRS, CDR2 YFSETQ. Germline trimming cut 7 bases from V and 5 bases from J; bases unmatched to any gene: 5. For the CDR3, the DNA is TGCGCCAGCGCCTTCGGGGGGGAAAACATTCAGTACTTC. It codes for CASAFGGENIQYF.

The chain combines TRBV24-1 with TRBJ2-1; the D is unclear. This CDR3 spans 15 amino acids. V lost 3 bases and J 9 bases, leaving 17 bases between the germline ends. Germline V gene sequence: CDR1 KGHDR, CDR2 SFDVKD. CDR3: CATSDPDGPSSEQFF. DNA for the CDR3: TGTGCCACCAGTGATCCCGACGGGCCGTCCTCTGAGCAGTTCTTC.

This clonotype was counted ten times or more. The J gene is TRBJ1-6, the V gene TRBV7-9, with 8 bases matching TRBD1. Trimming took 5 bases from V and 9 from J; bases not matched to a gene: 12. CDR1 is SEHNR and CDR2 is FQNEAQ in the germline V gene (reference sequence). The CDR3 loop spans 16 amino acids. CDR3 protein: CASSARTGKRISPLHF. CDR3 DNA sequence: TGTGCCAGCAGCGCGAGGACAGGGAAGAGGATTTCACCCCTCCACTTT.

This clonotype appeared many times. The chain recombines TRBV6-5 with TRBJ2-3, with D unresolved. This CDR3 has 13 amino acids. Trimming took 5 bases from V and 6 from J, leaving 12 bases between them. Germline assignment: CDR1 MNHEY and CDR2 SVGAGI. The CDR3 nucleotides are TGTGCCAGCAGTCACATACGGCAGGATACGCAGTATTTT. Translating it yields CASSHIRQDTQYF.

Many counts were recorded for this clonotype. The V gene is TRBV29-1, the J gene TRBJ2-2; no clear D gene. The CDR3 totals 13 residues. Trimming took off 4 bases at V and 0 bases at J, with 6 bases between the two ends. Germline lookup yields CDR1 SQVTM and CDR2 ANQGSEA. The CDR3 here is CSVADANTGELFF. DNA for the CDR3: TGCAGCGTTGCTGACGCGAACACCGGGGAGCTGTTTTTT.

This rearrangement joins TRBV11-2 to TRBJ2-1; no firm D call. Trimming shortened V by 6 bases and J by 8 bases, and 14 bases separated the two germline ends. This CDR3 spans 13 amino acids. CDR1 is SGHAT, CDR2 FQNNGV, per germline. The CDR3 here is CASRKLGTDEQFF. CDR3 bases: TGTGCCAGCAGGAAACTGGGTACGGATGAGCAGTTCTTC.

This clonotype was observed at least ten times. This chain joins TRBV3-1 and TRBJ2-5; 10 bases agree with TRBD2. In germline, CDR1 is LGHDT, CDR2 YNNKEL (reference sequence). J lost 5 bases, V lost 4 bases, and 7 bases had no gene match. The CDR3 is 15 amino acids. Written as DNA, the CDR3 is TGTGCCAGCAGCCCCGGACTAGCGGTGGATGAGACCCAGTACTTC. Its protein product is CASSPGLAVDETQYF.

This clonotype came up many times. V and J are TRBV5-1 and TRBJ2-5, with D possibly called TRBD1 or TRBD2 (6 bases each). Looked up from germline, CDR1 is SGHRS and CDR2 is YFSETQ. V lost 1 base to trimming and J lost 2 bases, with 9 bases between them. The CDR3 is made up of 14 amino acids. The CDR3 DNA follows: TGCGCCAGCAGCTTGCGGGGGCGACAAGAGACCCAGTACTTC. Amino acid sequence: CASSLRGRQETQYF.

The table lists this clonotype with many counts. The chain's CDR3 is CASSQTPSSGGPQYF. In DNA form, the CDR3 reads TGCGCCAGCAGCCAAACCCCGTCAAGCGGGGGGCCGCAGTATTTT. The V and J genes are TRBV4-3 and TRBJ2-3; 9 nucleotides align to TRBD2. The CDR3 sequence is 15 residues long. Germline trimming cut 2 bases from V and 10 bases from J; bases unmatched to any gene: 10. In germline, CDR1 is LGHNA, CDR2 YSLEER.

V usage is TRBV28 and J usage is TRBJ2-7; 14 positions match TRBD2. Germline CDR1 reads MDHEN; CDR2 reads SYDVKM. After removal of 6 bases from V and 3 bases from J, the junction contained 13 bases not matched to a gene. This CDR3 has 18 amino acids. The CDR3 sequence is CASSTGTSGGPVLYEQYV. In DNA, the CDR3 is TGTGCCAGCAGCACGGGGACTAGCGGGGGTCCCGTCCTCTACGAGCAGTACGTC.

V is TRBV6-1 and J is TRBJ2-5; 9 bases map to TRBD1. This CDR3 is 17 amino acids long. The germline CDR1 and CDR2 sequences are MNHNS and SASEGT. The V gene end was trimmed by 2 bases and the J gene end by 0 bases; junction bases not matched to a gene: 7. The CDR3 nucleotides read TGTGCCAGCAGTGAACTTGGGACAGGGTTCAACCAAGAGACCCAGTACTTC. Translation: CASSELGTGFNQETQYF.

There are many counts of this clonotype. The rearrangement joins TRBV27 to TRBJ2-5, with no clear D. V was cut by 6 bases and J by 4 bases, with 21 bases left in between. In germline, CDR1 is MNHEY, CDR2 SMNVEV (reference sequence). The CDR3 contains 16 residues. The CDR3 region has the DNA TGTGCCAGCAGCCGGCAACCGGCCCCATCGCGAGAGACCCAGTACTTC. Translation gives CASSRQPAPSRETQYF.

The chain carries TRBV5-4 and TRBJ2-2; D is possibly TRBD1 (6 bases). In germline, CDR1 is SGHNT, CDR2 YYREEE (reference sequence). Trimming shortened V by 4 bases and J by 1 base, and 11 bases separated the two germline ends. The CDR3 has 15 residues. Written as DNA, the CDR3 is TGTGCCAGCAGCACAAACAGGGAGAACACCGGGGAGCTGTTTTTT. Protein: CASSTNRENTGELFF.

This clonotype was recorded at least ten times. This rearrangement joins TRBV4-3 to TRBJ2-2, with 12 bases fitting TRBD2. The CDR3 contains 15 residues. The ends lost 6 bases at V and 5 bases at J; junction bases unmatched: 4. Germline CDR1 is LGHNA and CDR2 is YSLEER. CDR3 region: CASSPTSGGTGELFF. In DNA form, the CDR3 reads TGCGCCAGCAGTCCGACTAGCGGGGGTACCGGGGAGCTGTTTTTT.

This clonotype was counted at least ten times. This sequence joins TRBV7-9 and TRBJ2-1, with 10 positions matching TRBD1. This CDR3 region has 15 residues. Germline CDR1 is SEHNR and CDR2 is FQNEAQ (reference sequence). Trimming at V came to 5 bases and at J to 2 bases, leaving 3 bases not matched to a gene. CDR3 loop: CASSPGQGTYNEQFF. DNA of the CDR3: TGTGCCAGCAGCCCGGGACAGGGGACCTACAATGAGCAGTTCTTC.

At least ten counts were recorded for this clonotype. The rearrangement links TRBV7-9 to TRBJ2-1; 8 bases line up with TRBD2. CDR3 length: 15 amino acids. Trimming cost V 5 bases and J 4 bases; bases outside gene matches: 7. In germline, CDR1 is SEHNR, CDR2 FQNEAQ (reference sequence). CDR3 DNA sequence: TGTGCCAGCAGCCACGGGACTAGACCATACAATGAGCAGTTCTTC. This gives the protein CASSHGTRPYNEQFF.

This clonotype was observed at least ten times. This chain uses TRBV4-1 with TRBJ2-7, with D possibly matching TRBD2 (6 bases). In germline, CDR1 is MGHRA, CDR2 YSYEKL. This CDR3 contains 14 residues. The V end lost 0 bases, the J end lost 4 bases, and 10 bases lay between the germline ends. CDR3 nucleotides: TGCGCCAGCAGCCAAGAGGCGGGACGGTACGAGCAGTACGTC. As protein: CASSQEAGRYEQYV.

This clonotype was picked up a small number of times. In DNA form, the CDR3 reads TGTGCCAGCAGTCCGACAGGGAGCAATCAGCCCCAGCATTTT. The encoded protein is CASSPTGSNQPQHF. J is TRBJ1-5 and V is TRBV12-3 or TRBV12-4, with 7 bases matching TRBD1. Trimming at V came to 5 bases and at J to 1 base, leaving 2 bases not matched to a gene. CDR3 size: 14 residues.

This clonotype was counted ten times or more. The V and J genes are TRBV5-6 and TRBJ2-2, with 8 bases identical to TRBD1. CDR3 size: 15 residues. V lost 3 bases, J lost 3 bases, and 4 bases stayed unmatched. Looked up from germline, CDR1 is SGHDT and CDR2 is YYEEEE. The CDR3: CASSSDREDTGELFF. Written as DNA, the CDR3 is TGTGCCAGCAGCTCGGACAGGGAAGACACCGGGGAGCTGTTTTTT. Together with reference TRBV5-6 and TRBJ2-2, the CDR3 gives the full variable domain: DAGVTQSPTHLIKTRGQQVTLRCSPKSGHDTVSWYQQALGQGPQFIFQYYEEEERQRGNFPDRFSGHQFPNYSSELNVNALLLGDSALYLCASSSDREDTGELFFGEGSRLTVL.

The sample holds many counts of this clonotype. This chain joins TRBV7-3 and TRBJ2-3, with 8 bases that match TRBD2. The CDR3 length is 14 residues. V gave up 5 bases and J gave up 3 bases; unmatched junction bases: 4. Germline-derived CDR1 and CDR2 are SGHTA and FQGTGA. The CDR3 reads CASSLAGGTDTQYF. CDR3 in DNA: TGTGCCAGCAGCCTGGCGGGGGGAACAGATACGCAGTATTTT.